A selection of T cell receptor beta chains follows, all from one sample in a study of response to subunit inactivated influenza vaccine. TCRdb fed the RT-PCR reads into MiXCR, producing one record per CDR3 protein. The sample consists of 710,000 or so distinct CDR3 sequences, approximately 15% of them appearing once. The sequences come from PBMCs from blood, collected roughly 13 days after vaccination. Receptors were obtained from a man aged 45-65 years who received an inactivated influenza vaccine. CDR3s include the opening cysteine and the closing phenylalanine or tryptophan. The D gene is left open where the match is weak. Clone size is stated in some rows and not others, as once, few, many or a class when expanded.

v_call,d_call,clone_size,j_call,cdr3_aa,cdr3_nt
TRBV3-1,.,.,TRBJ1-1,CASSHHGQNTEAFF,TGTGCCAGCAGCCACCACGGACAGAACACTGAAGCTTTCTTT
TRBV20-1,.,few,TRBJ1-4,CSASEGRTNEKLFF,TGCAGTGCTAGTGAGGGAAGGACTAATGAAAAACTGTTTTTT
TRBV28,.,.,TRBJ1-1,CASSWSGGTMNTEAFF,TGTGCCAGCAGTTGGTCCGGTGGAACAATGAACACTGAAGCTTTCTTT
TRBV4-1,.,few,TRBJ1-2,CASSQDPGISYGYTF,TGCGCCAGCAGCCAAGATCCGGGTATAAGCTATGGCTACACCTTC
TRBV7-2,.,many,TRBJ1-5,CASSFEVGPNQPQHF,TGTGCCAGCAGCTTCGAGGTTGGTCCCAATCAGCCCCAGCATTTT
TRBV12-3/TRBV12-4,TRBD2,few,TRBJ2-5,CASSFLGLALQETQYF,TGTGCCAGCAGTTTTTTAGGACTAGCGCTTCAAGAGACCCAGTACTTC
TRBV20-1,TRBD2,few,TRBJ2-1,CSAQRTSGSIRNEQFF,TGCAGTGCTCAGAGGACTAGCGGGAGCATTCGCAATGAGCAGTTCTTC
TRBV20-1,.,.,TRBJ2-3,CSARDGRVHTDTQYF,TGCAGTGCTAGAGATGGAAGGGTCCACACAGATACGCAGTATTTT
TRBV6-5,.,few,TRBJ1-1,CASSYFGRVTEAFF,TGTGCCAGCAGTTACTTTGGTAGGGTGACTGAAGCTTTCTTT
TRBV5-1,.,few,TRBJ1-1,CASSFEERKEAFF,TGCGCCAGCAGCTTTGAAGAGAGAAAGGAAGCTTTCTTT
TRBV9,.,.,TRBJ1-1,CASSVDASRNTEAFF,TGTGCCAGCAGCGTAGATGCATCAAGGAACACTGAAGCTTTCTTT
TRBV9,.,.,TRBJ2-7,CASSFRLDSGEQYF,TGTGCCAGCAGCTTTCGACTGGATTCGGGGGAGCAGTACTTC
TRBV5-1,.,few,TRBJ2-3,CASSLEKKGTDTQYF,TGCGCCAGCAGCTTGGAAAAGAAGGGCACAGATACGCAGTATTTT
TRBV29-1,.,few,TRBJ1-2,CSARHESGYTF,TGCAGCGCCCGTCACGAGAGTGGCTACACCTTC
TRBV29-1,TRBD1,many,TRBJ2-7,CSVEGQGQRDYEQYF,TGCAGCGTTGAAGGCCAGGGACAGAGAGACTACGAGCAGTACTTC